The entry below describes one T cell receptor (beta chain). The CDR3 sequence is 15 residues long. V gave up 8 bases and J gave up 11 bases; unmatched junction bases: 17. The germline gives CDR1 LNHNV, CDR2 YYDKDF (reference sequence). This record comes from a study of shared clonotypes between healthy human individuals. The data were produced by immunoSEQ multiplex PCR, yet TCRdb's version contains in-frame clones alone and is incomplete. The sample comprises nearly 500,000 clones, 76% of which are singletons, and 10% to 15% rests with the top ten. The clonotype originates from a woman in her thirties or forties in good health. Some clones in this sample may be carry-over from other donors' samples. This chain joins TRBV15 and TRBJ2-1; TRBD2 agrees at 8 bases. The sequenced sample consisted of PBMCs. Here the CDR3 reads CATSAGALSRNKQFF. CDR3 nucleotide sequence: TGTGCCACCTCAGCGGGAGCTCTTTCTCGAAATAAGCAGTTCTTC.